These 23 T cell receptor beta chains originate from one sample sequenced in a study of B cell selection in AIRE deficiency. Regulatory T cells were sorted as CD4+CD25hiCD127low/negative cells. The method was immunoSEQ multiplex PCR; TCRdb's version includes in-frame clones alone and lacks a portion of them. The repertoire holds about 19,000 clones, with 85% to 95% as singletons. Sequences were obtained from CD4+CD25+ Tregs sorted from PBMCs. These receptors all stem from a human donor in good health.

The gene calls are TRBV28 and TRBJ2-7, with TRBD1 matching over 8 bases. J gave up 0 bases and V 6 bases, and 7 bases lay outside the gene matches. This CDR3 comprises 15 residues. Germline loops: CDR1 MDHEN, CDR2 SYDVKM. The CDR3 protein is CASSTGGSTSYEQYF. In DNA form, the CDR3 reads TGTGCCAGCAGCACAGGGGGATCGACCTCCTACGAGCAGTACTTC. The variable domain in full, with the rest retrieved from reference TRBV28 and TRBJ2-7, is DVKVTQSSRYLVKRTGEKVFLECVQDMDHENMFWYRQDPGLGLRLIYFSYDVKMKEKGDIPEGYSVSREKKERFSLILESASTNQTSMYLCASSTGGSTSYEQYFGPGTRLTVT.

Here the CDR3 DNA reads TGCGCCAGCAGCCGTAAAGCGGGAGCCCCAGATACGCAGTATTTT. Protein product: CASSRKAGAPDTQYF. The rearrangement joins TRBV4-1 to TRBJ2-3, with 8 bases aligning to TRBD2. Germline V CDR1 and CDR2: MGHRA, YSYEKL. The CDR3 covers 15 residues. The J segment lost 4 bases and the V segment lost 4 bases, leaving 7 bases of the junction unmatched.

This chain links TRBV30 with TRBJ1-6, with D maybe TRBD1 (6 bases). This CDR3 is built from 19 residues. CDR1 is GTSNPN, CDR2 SVGIG, per germline (reference sequence). Trimming took 4 bases from V and 5 from J, leaving 27 bases between them. DNA for the CDR3: TGTGCCTGGACCCCTCAAGGGGGGCTTAGGCTTAAAAATAATTCACCCCTCCACTTT. It specifies CAWTPQGGLRLKNNSPLHF.

The rearrangement joins TRBV5-4 to TRBJ1-5, with 8 nucleotides matching TRBD1. The CDR3 totals 15 residues. The V and J ends lost 4 bases and 2 bases, in that order; junction bases with no gene match: 5. The germline V gene has CDR1 SGHNT and CDR2 YYREEE (reference sequence). CDR3 in DNA: TGTGCCAGCAGCCAAGTGACAGGGGGCAATCAGCCCCAGCATTTT. Amino acid sequence: CASSQVTGGNQPQHF.

The chain combines TRBV2 with TRBJ2-3; 12 bases are shared with TRBD2. This CDR3 has 15 residues. Looked up from germline, CDR1 is SNHLY and CDR2 is FYNNEI. The V segment lost 5 bases and the J segment 1 base; nucleotides outside the gene matches: 1. The CDR3, as DNA: TGTGCCAGCAGTAGACTAGCGGGAGGCACAGATACGCAGTATTTT. Its protein is CASSRLAGGTDTQYF.

In nucleotides, the CDR3 is TGTGCCAGCAGCCATGGGACAGGGAACGACGGCTACACCTTC. This sequence encodes CASSHGTGNDGYTF. The chain carries TRBV11-3 and TRBJ1-2, with TRBD1 identical over 9 bases. The CDR3 spans 14 residues. V gave up 5 bases and J gave up 8 bases; unmatched junction bases: 9. Germline lookup yields CDR1 SGHNT and CDR2 YENEEA. Complete variable domain (other parts from reference TRBV11-3 and TRBJ1-2): EAGVVQSPRYKIIEKKQPVAFWCNPISGHNTLYWYLQNLGQGPELLIRYENEEAVDDSQLPKDRFSAERLKGVDSTLKIQPAELGDSAVYLCASSHGTGNDGYTFGSGTRLTVV.

The chain couples TRBV6-1 to TRBJ1-2, with D possibly being TRBD1 (6 bases). This CDR3 has 14 amino acids. V lost 3 bases and J lost 6, with 14 bases in between. Germline V lookup: CDR1 MNHNS, CDR2 SASEGT. The CDR3 loop reads CASSEFGQWDGYTF. The CDR3 bases are TGTGCCAGCAGTGAGTTTGGACAGTGGGATGGCTACACCTTC.

The chain has TRBV5-1 and TRBJ2-1; 9 bases line up with TRBD2. With V trimmed by 4 bases and J by 3 bases, 8 bases remained unmatched. The CDR3 totals 16 residues. Germline V gene data show CDR1 as SGHRS and CDR2 as YFSETQ. The CDR3 coding sequence is TGCGCCAGCAGCAAAACGACTAGCGGCCTCTACAATGAGCAGTTCTTC. Protein: CASSKTTSGLYNEQFF.

CDR3 in DNA: TGCGCCAGCAGCTTGGCCGGGACAGTGGGCACAGATACGCAGTATTTT. As protein: CASSLAGTVGTDTQYF. This chain joins TRBV5-1 and TRBJ2-3, with 7 bases that match TRBD1. The germline CDR1 and CDR2 sequences are SGHRS and YFSETQ. The junction had 5 bases not matched to a gene; V was cut back by 0 bases and J by 1 base. The CDR3 runs to 16 residues.

This clone was detected once. This chain uses TRBV5-6 with TRBJ1-2; 10 bases are shared with TRBD1. The germline V gene has CDR1 SGHDT and CDR2 YYEEEE. The CDR3 runs 16 residues. The V and J ends lost 4 bases and 5 bases, in that order; junction bases with no gene match: 11. In nucleotides, the CDR3 is TGTGCCAGCAGCCCGATACCGGGACAGGGGCTTTATGGCTACACCTTC. It yields the protein CASSPIPGQGLYGYTF.

The chain couples TRBV27 to TRBJ1-1, with no clear D. Trimming removed 3 bases from V and 2 bases from J, with 13 bases in between. The CDR3 loop spans 15 amino acids. Germline values: CDR1 MNHEY, CDR2 SMNVEV (reference sequence). CDR3 loop: CASSFSPYGNTEAFF. DNA for the CDR3: TGTGCCAGCAGTTTTTCCCCTTACGGAAACACTGAAGCTTTCTTT.

The chain joins TRBV6-5 to TRBJ2-1; TRBD1 might be the D (5 bases). V was trimmed by 0 bases and J by 3 bases, leaving 9 bases between them. Germline V lookup: CDR1 MNHEY, CDR2 SVGAGI. The CDR3 sequence is 15 residues long. The CDR3 DNA follows: TGTGCCAGCAGTTACTCGGGGCGGCGCTACAATGAGCAGTTCTTC. Translating it yields CASSYSGRRYNEQFF.

V is TRBV30 and J is TRBJ1-5; D remains unclear. Germline loops: CDR1 GTSNPN, CDR2 SVGIG (reference sequence). The V end lost 2 bases, the J end lost 0 bases, and 17 bases lay between the germline ends. This CDR3 has 17 residues. The CDR3 DNA reads TGTGCCTGGAGTATATCCTCGGCCAAATATAGCAATCAGCCCCAGCATTTT. As protein: CAWSISSAKYSNQPQHF.

The chain is built from TRBV11-1 and TRBJ2-7; TRBD2 matches at 7 bases. CDR1 is SGHAT, CDR2 FQDESV, per germline (reference sequence). With V trimmed by 6 bases and J by 6 bases, 5 bases remained unmatched. The CDR3 has 12 amino acids. The DNA for the CDR3 is TGTGCCAGCAGTAGACTAGCACTCGAGCAGTACTTC. Its translation: CASSRLALEQYF.

The rearrangement joins TRBV6-5 to TRBJ1-2; the D gene is possibly TRBD1 (5 bases). Trimming took off 0 bases at V and 7 bases at J, with 9 bases between the two ends. Germline lookup yields CDR1 MNHEY and CDR2 SVGAGI. The CDR3 contains 13 residues. The CDR3 reads CASSYSTVGGYTF. CDR3 bases: TGTGCCAGCAGTTACTCGACAGTGGGTGGCTACACCTTC.

This clone has just a few counts. The chain carries TRBV18 and TRBJ1-1; 8 bases line up with TRBD1. Germline V gene lookup returns CDR1 KGHSH and CDR2 LQKENI. The CDR3 length is 17 residues. Trimming at V came to 2 bases and at J to 0 bases, leaving 8 bases not matched to a gene. This CDR3 is CASSPWAGGQMNTEAFF. CDR3 coding DNA: TGTGCCAGCTCACCATGGGCAGGGGGCCAGATGAACACTGAAGCTTTCTTT.

The chain recombines TRBV27 with TRBJ1-2, with D perhaps TRBD1 (5 bases). Looked up from germline, CDR1 is MNHEY and CDR2 is SMNVEV (reference sequence). The CDR3 extends over 15 amino acids. The V end was cut by 5 bases, the J end by 3 bases, with 16 bases between. CDR3 sequence (DNA): TGTGCCAGCAGTGGGGGGTGGGGAAGGGACTATGGCTACACCTTC. Translation: CASSGGWGRDYGYTF.

The CDR3 nucleotides are TGTGCCAGCAGTCGGGACAGCCAAGCTTTCTTT. Translation gives CASSRDSQAFF. This rearrangement joins TRBV5-5 to TRBJ1-1, with 7 bases matching TRBD1. Germline lookup yields CDR1 SGHKS and CDR2 YYEKEE (reference sequence). The CDR3 length is 11 residues. With 5 bases clipped from V and 9 bases from J, the junction kept 4 bases outside the gene matches.

This chain connects TRBV7-9 to TRBJ2-2; D is perhaps TRBD2 (6 bases). The CDR3 sequence is 14 residues long. The V gene's germline CDR1 is SEHNR and CDR2 FQNEAQ (reference sequence). V lost 5 bases and J 2 bases, leaving 9 bases between the germline ends. The CDR3 coding sequence is TGTGCCAGCAGCACCACTAGCAACACCGGGGAGCTGTTTTTT. Its translation: CASSTTSNTGELFF.

The V call is TRBV7-9, the J call TRBJ2-3; D is perhaps TRBD1 or TRBD2 (6 bases each). V was clipped by 6 bases and J by 1 base, with 26 bases between them. The CDR3 is 19 residues long. Germline values: CDR1 SEHNR, CDR2 FQNEAQ (reference sequence). The CDR3 DNA reads TGTGCCAGCAGTCGCACGGCGGGCTGGGATAGGGGGGGCACAGATACGCAGTATTTT. Residues: CASSRTAGWDRGGTDTQYF. The full variable domain, in which reference TRBV7-9 and TRBJ2-3 provide the parts outside the CDR3, is DTGVSQNPRHKITKRGQNVTFRCDPISEHNRLYWYRQTLGQGPEFLTYFQNEAQLEKSRLLSDRFSAERPKGSFSTLEIQRTEQGDSAMYLCASSRTAGWDRGGTDTQYFGPGTRLTVL.

This chain links TRBV4-2 with TRBJ2-1; 8 positions match TRBD2. Germline CDR1 reads LGHNA; CDR2 reads YNFKEQ. This CDR3 comprises 18 residues. V shed 1 base and J 1 base; nucleotides not matched to a gene: 9. DNA for the CDR3: TGTGCCAGCAGCCAAGGTTGGTCGGGAGGGATGTCCTACAATGAGCAGTTCTTC. It specifies CASSQGWSGGMSYNEQFF.

V is TRBV11-2 and J is TRBJ2-1; TRBD2 matches 12 bases. The CDR3 loop spans 17 amino acids. Germline CDR1 is SGHAT and CDR2 is FQNNGV. V gave up 5 bases and J gave up 5 bases; unmatched junction bases: 10. This CDR3 reads CASSLRMTSGSNNEQFF. In DNA form, the CDR3 reads TGTGCCAGCAGCCTAAGGATGACTAGCGGGAGTAACAATGAGCAGTTCTTC.

This clone came up once. J is TRBJ1-5 and V is TRBV11-2, with D possibly TRBD1 on 6 matching bases. The germline gives CDR1 SGHAT, CDR2 FQNNGV. V was pared by 3 bases and J by 5 bases, with 8 bases between. The CDR3 is made up of 13 amino acids. The CDR3 nucleotides read TGTGCCAGCAGCTTGACAGGCGATCAGCCCCAGCATTTT. This translates into CASSLTGDQPQHF. Complete variable domain (other parts from reference TRBV11-2 and TRBJ1-5): EAGVAQSPRYKIIEKRQSVAFWCNPISGHATLYWYQQILGQGPKLLIQFQNNGVVDDSQLPKDRFSAERLKGVDSTLKIQPAKLEDSAVYLCASSLTGDQPQHFGDGTRLSIL.